This entry lists 8 T cell receptor beta chains sequenced from one sample in a study of early T cells in non-severe SARS-CoV-2 infection. TCRdb reprocessed the 5' RACE reads with MiXCR, giving one entry per CDR3 protein. Of fewer than 65,000 distinct CDR3 sequences listed, over 4.5% are singletons. The sequenced sample was whole blood, obtained at baseline. These TCRs come from an adult who was a healthcare worker with PCR-confirmed SARS-CoV-2 infection or an uninfected control (not recorded which).

The rearrangement uses TRBV15 and TRBJ2-5; 9 nucleotides line up with TRBD1. This CDR3 has 15 residues. Germline CDR1 and CDR2: LNHNV and YYDKDF (reference sequence). V gave up 2 bases and J gave up 3 bases; unmatched junction bases: 4. This CDR3 reads CATSRNTGGEETQYF. CDR3 in DNA: TGTGCCACCAGCAGAAACACAGGGGGCGAAGAGACCCAGTACTTC.

The rearrangement links TRBV20-1 to TRBJ2-1; 8 nucleotides line up with TRBD2. Looked up from germline, CDR1 is DFQATT and CDR2 is SNEGSKA (reference sequence). The CDR3 contains 15 residues. Unmatched junction bases numbered 7, after V lost 1 base and J lost 5 bases. DNA for the CDR3: TGCAGTGCTAGAGCAATACGGGAGGGTGACAATGAGCAGTTCTTC. Translation gives CSARAIREGDNEQFF.

This clonotype was seen many times. The gene calls are TRBV3-1 and TRBJ2-4; perhaps TRBD1 as D (5 bases). The CDR3 spans 17 residues. V lost 0 bases and J lost 0, with 12 bases in between. Germline CDR1 is LGHDT and CDR2 is YNNKEL (reference sequence). CDR3 in amino acids: CASSQDWGDGAKNIQYF. CDR3 DNA sequence: TGTGCCAGCAGCCAAGATTGGGGCGACGGAGCCAAAAACATTCAGTACTTC.

This clonotype was picked up a small number of times. The V gene is TRBV6-2 or TRBV6-3, the J gene TRBJ1-1; D is unresolved. V lost 2 bases to trimming and J lost 1 base, with 11 bases between them. The CDR3 consists of 15 residues. Germline V gene lookup returns CDR1 MNHEY and CDR2 SVGEGT. The CDR3 protein is CASSYPLTENTEAFF. DNA for the CDR3: TGTGCCAGCAGTTACCCCCTAACAGAGAACACTGAAGCTTTCTTT.

At least ten counts were recorded for this clonotype. The chain recombines TRBV20-1 with TRBJ2-4, with D perhaps being TRBD1 or TRBD2 (5 bases each). The CDR3 covers 15 residues. V lost 0 bases to trimming and J lost 7 bases, with 16 bases between them. CDR1 is DFQATT, CDR2 SNEGSKA, per germline (reference sequence). CDR3 in DNA: TGCAGTGCTAGAGATTGGCCGGGGCTCGGGAACATTCAGTACTTC. Amino acid sequence: CSARDWPGLGNIQYF.

This clonotype was seen more than once but under ten times. The genes are TRBV28 and TRBJ1-2; TRBD1 agrees at 7 bases. The CDR3 covers 13 residues. J lost 3 bases, V lost 7 bases, and 5 bases had no gene match. Per germline, CDR1 MDHEN and CDR2 SYDVKM. CDR3 sequence: CASMRGGDYGYTF. The CDR3 nucleotides read TGTGCCAGCATGCGAGGGGGCGACTATGGCTACACCTTC.

This clonotype was counted many times. Here the CDR3 reads CAWSAPWTLGSGELFF. CDR3 coding DNA: TGTGCCTGGAGTGCCCCGTGGACCCTTGGGTCCGGGGAGCTGTTTTTT. The V and J genes are TRBV30 and TRBJ2-2; D remains ambiguous. CDR3 size: 16 residues. The germline V gene encodes CDR1 GTSNPN and CDR2 SVGIG (reference sequence). The V gene lost 1 base and the J gene lost 6 bases, with 18 bases spanning the gap.

This clonotype has at least ten counts. V gene TRBV6-1 combines with J gene TRBJ2-1; perhaps TRBD2 as D (6 bases). Germline assignment: CDR1 MNHNS and CDR2 SASEGT. Trimming took off 0 bases at V and 6 bases at J, with 9 bases between the two ends. The CDR3 totals 14 residues. The CDR3 nucleotides read TGTGCCAGCAGTGAAGCCGGGACTTTCAATGAGCAGTTCTTC. It encodes CASSEAGTFNEQFF.